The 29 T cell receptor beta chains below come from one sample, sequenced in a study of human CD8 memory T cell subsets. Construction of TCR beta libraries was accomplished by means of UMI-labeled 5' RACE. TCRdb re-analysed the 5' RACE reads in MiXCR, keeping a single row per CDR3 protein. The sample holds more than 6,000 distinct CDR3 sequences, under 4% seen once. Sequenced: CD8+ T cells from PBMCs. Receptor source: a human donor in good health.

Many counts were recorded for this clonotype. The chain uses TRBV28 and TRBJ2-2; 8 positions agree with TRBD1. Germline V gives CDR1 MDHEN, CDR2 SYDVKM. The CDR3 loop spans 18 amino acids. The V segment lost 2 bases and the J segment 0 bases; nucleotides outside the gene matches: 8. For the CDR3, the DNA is TGTGCCAGCAGTTTAAGCGACAGGGGAACCACGAACACCGGGGAGCTGTTTTTT. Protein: CASSLSDRGTTNTGELFF.

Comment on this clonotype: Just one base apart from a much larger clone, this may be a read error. The CDR3 is CASSEAVTYELYF. The CDR3 DNA reads as TGTGCCAGCAGTGAAGCCGTGACCTACGAGCTGTACTTC. The V call is TRBV2, the J call TRBJ2-7; D is undetermined. This CDR3 comprises 13 residues. The germline V gene has CDR1 SNHLY and CDR2 FYNNEI.

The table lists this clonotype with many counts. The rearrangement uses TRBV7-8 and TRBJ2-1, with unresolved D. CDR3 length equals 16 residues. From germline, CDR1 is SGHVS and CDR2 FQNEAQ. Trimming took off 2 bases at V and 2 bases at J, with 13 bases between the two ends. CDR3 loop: CASSLHRKGTYNEQFF. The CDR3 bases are TGTGCCAGCAGCTTACATCGGAAAGGGACCTACAATGAGCAGTTCTTC.

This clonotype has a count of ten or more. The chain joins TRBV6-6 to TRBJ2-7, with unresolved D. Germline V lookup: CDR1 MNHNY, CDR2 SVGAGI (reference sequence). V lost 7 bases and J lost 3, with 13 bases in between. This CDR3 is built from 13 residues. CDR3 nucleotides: TGTGCCAGCACTCCCCGGTCAATCTACGAGCAGTACTTC. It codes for CASTPRSIYEQYF.

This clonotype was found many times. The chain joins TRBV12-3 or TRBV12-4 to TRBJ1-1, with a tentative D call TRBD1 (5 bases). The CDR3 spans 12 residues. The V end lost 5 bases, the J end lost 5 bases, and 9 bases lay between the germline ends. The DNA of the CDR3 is TGTGCCAGCAGTGATCCAGGGACTGAAGCTTTCTTT. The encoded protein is CASSDPGTEAFF.

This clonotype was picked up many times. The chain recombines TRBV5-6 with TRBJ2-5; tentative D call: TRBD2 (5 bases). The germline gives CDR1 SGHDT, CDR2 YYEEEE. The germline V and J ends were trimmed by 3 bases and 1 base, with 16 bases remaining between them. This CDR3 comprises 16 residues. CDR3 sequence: CASSWGEEVSQETQYF. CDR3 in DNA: TGTGCCAGCAGCTGGGGAGAAGAGGTTAGCCAAGAGACCCAGTACTTC.

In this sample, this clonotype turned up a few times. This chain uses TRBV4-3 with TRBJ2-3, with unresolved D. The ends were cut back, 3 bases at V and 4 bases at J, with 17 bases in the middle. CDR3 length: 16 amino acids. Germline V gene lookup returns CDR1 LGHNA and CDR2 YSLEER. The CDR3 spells CASSQGHVVGSDTQYF. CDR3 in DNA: TGCGCCAGCAGCCAGGGCCATGTGGTAGGGTCAGATACGCAGTATTTT.

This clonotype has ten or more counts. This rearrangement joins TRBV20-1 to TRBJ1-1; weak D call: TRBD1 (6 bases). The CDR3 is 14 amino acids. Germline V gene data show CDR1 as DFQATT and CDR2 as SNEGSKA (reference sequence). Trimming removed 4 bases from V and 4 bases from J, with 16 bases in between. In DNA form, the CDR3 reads TGCAGTGCTACAGGGCAGGGGAAGGGCACTGAAGCTTTCTTT. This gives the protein CSATGQGKGTEAFF.

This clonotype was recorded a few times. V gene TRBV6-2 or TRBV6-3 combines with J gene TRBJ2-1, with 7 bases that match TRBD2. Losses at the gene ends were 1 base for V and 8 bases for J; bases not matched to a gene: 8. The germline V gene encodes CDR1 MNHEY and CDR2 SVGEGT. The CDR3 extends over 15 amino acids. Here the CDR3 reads CASSYYSPGGYEQFF. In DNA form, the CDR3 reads TGTGCCAGCAGTTACTACTCTCCGGGAGGTTATGAGCAGTTCTTC.

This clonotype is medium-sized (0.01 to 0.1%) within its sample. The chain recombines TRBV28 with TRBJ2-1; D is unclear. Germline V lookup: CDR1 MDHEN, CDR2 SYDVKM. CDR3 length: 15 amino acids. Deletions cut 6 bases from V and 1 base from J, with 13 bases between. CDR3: CASRARGASYNEQFF. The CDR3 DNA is TGTGCCAGCAGGGCCCGCGGAGCATCCTACAATGAGCAGTTCTTC.

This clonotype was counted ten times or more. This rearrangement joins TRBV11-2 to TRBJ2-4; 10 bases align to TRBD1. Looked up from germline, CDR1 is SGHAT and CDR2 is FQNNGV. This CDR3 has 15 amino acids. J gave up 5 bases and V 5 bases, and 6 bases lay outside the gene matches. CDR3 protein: CASSQGQGMENIQYF. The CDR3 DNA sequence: TGTGCCAGCAGCCAGGGACAGGGGATGGAAAACATTCAGTACTTC.

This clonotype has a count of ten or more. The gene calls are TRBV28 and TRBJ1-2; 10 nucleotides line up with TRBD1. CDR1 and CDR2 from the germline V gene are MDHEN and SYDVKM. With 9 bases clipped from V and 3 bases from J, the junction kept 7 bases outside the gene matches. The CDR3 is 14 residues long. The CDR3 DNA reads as TGTGCCAGTTTAATGGGACAGGGGCACTATGGCTACACCTTC. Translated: CASLMGQGHYGYTF.

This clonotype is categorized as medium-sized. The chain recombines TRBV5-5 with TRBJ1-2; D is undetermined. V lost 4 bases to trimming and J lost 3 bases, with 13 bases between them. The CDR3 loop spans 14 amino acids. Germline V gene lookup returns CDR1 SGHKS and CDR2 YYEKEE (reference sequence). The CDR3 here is CASSPGNIYYGYTF. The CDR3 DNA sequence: TGTGCCAGCAGCCCGGGGAACATTTACTATGGCTACACCTTC. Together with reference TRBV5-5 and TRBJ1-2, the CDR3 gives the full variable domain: DAGVTQSPTHLIKTRGQQVTLRCSPISGHKSVSWYQQVLGQGPQFIFQYYEKEERGRGNFPDRFSARQFPNYSSELNVNALLLGDSALYLCASSPGNIYYGYTFGSGTRLTVV.

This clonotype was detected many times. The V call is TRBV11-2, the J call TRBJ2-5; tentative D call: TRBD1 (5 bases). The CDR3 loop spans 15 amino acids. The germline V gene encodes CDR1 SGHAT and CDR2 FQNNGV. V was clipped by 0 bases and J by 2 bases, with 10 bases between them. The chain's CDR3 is CASSLDHNRQETQYF. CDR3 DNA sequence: TGTGCCAGCAGCTTAGATCATAACAGGCAAGAGACCCAGTACTTC.

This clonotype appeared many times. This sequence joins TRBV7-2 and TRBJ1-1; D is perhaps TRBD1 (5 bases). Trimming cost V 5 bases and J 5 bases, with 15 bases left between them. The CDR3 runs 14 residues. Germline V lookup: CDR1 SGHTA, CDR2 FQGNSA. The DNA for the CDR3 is TGTGCCAGCAGCCCCGGGACGTGGTCGACTGAAGCTTTCTTT. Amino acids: CASSPGTWSTEAFF. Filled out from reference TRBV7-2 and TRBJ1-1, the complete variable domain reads GAGVSQSPSNKVTEKGKDVELRCDPISGHTALYWYRQSLGQGLEFLIYFQGNSAPDKSGLPSDRFSAERTGGSVSTLTIQRTQQEDSAVYLCASSPGTWSTEAFFGQGTRLTVV.

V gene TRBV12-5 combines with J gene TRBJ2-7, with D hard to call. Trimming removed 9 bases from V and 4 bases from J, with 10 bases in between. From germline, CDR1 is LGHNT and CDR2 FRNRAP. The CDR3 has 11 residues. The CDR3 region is CASSGRYEQYF. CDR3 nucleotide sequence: TGTGCTAGCTCCGGGCGGTACGAGCAGTACTTC.

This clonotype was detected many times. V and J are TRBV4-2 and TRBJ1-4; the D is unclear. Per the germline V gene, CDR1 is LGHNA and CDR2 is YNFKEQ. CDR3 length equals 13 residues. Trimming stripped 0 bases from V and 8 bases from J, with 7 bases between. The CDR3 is CASSQENWEKLFF. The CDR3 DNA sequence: TGTGCCAGCAGCCAAGAGAACTGGGAAAAACTGTTTTTT.

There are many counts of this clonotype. In DNA, the CDR3 is TGTGCCAGCAGCTTGGAGGATAACTATGGCTACACCTTC. Its translation is CASSLEDNYGYTF. The gene calls are TRBV7-9 and TRBJ1-2; D is uncertain. Trimming took 3 bases from V and 1 from J, leaving 6 bases between them. Germline V gene sequence: CDR1 SEHNR, CDR2 FQNEAQ (reference sequence). This CDR3 spans 13 amino acids.

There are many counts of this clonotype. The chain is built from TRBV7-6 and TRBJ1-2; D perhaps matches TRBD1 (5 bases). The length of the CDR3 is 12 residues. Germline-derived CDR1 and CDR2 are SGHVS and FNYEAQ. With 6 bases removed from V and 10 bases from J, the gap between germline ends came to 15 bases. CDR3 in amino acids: CASSKGDMDYTF. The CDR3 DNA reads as TGTGCCAGCAGTAAAGGGGATATGGACTACACCTTC.

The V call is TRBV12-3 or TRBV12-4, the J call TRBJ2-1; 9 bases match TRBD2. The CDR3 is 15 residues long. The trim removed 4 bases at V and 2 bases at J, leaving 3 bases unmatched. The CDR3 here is CASSWLAGTYNEQFF. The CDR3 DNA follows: TGTGCCAGCAGTTGGCTAGCGGGGACCTACAATGAGCAGTTCTTC.

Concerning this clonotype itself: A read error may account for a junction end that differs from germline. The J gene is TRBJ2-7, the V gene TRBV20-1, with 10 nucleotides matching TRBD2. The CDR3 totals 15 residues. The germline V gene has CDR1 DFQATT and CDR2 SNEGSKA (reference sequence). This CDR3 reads CSPRDLTSGTVEQYF. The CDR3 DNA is TGCAGTCCTAGAGATCTAACTAGCGGGACGGTGGAGCAGTACTTC.

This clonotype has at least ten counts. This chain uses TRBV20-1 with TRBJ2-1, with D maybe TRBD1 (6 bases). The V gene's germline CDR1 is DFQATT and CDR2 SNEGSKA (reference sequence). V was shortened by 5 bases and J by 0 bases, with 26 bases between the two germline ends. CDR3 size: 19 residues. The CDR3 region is CSAPVENRASLSSYNEQFF. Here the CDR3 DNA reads TGCAGTGCTCCGGTTGAGAACAGGGCCTCCCTAAGCTCCTACAATGAGCAGTTCTTC.

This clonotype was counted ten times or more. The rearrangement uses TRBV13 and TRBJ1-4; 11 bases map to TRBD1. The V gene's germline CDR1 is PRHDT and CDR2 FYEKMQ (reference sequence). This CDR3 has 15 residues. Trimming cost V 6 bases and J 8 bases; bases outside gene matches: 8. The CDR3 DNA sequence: TGTGCCAGCAGTTACCAGGACAGGGGGCGCGAAAAACTGTTTTTT. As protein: CASSYQDRGREKLFF.

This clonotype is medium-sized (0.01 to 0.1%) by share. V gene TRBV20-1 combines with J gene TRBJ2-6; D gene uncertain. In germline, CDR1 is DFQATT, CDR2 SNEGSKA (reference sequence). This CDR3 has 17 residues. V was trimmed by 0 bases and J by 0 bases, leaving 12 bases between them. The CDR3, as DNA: TGCAGTGCTAGAGAAGGGCAGTTCCACTCTGGGGCCAACGTCCTGACTTTC. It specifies CSAREGQFHSGANVLTF.

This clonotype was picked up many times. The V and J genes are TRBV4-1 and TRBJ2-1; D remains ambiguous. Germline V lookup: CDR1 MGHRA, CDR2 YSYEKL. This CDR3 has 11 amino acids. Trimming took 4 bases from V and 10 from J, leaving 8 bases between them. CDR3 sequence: CASSLTTEQFF. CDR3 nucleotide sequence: TGCGCCAGCAGCCTCACGACGGAGCAGTTCTTC.

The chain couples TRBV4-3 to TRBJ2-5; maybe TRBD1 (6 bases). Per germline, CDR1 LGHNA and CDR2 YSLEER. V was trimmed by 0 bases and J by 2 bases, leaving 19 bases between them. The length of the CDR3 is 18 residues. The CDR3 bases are TGCGCCAGCAGCCAAGAGACCGGCTTCGGACAGAATCAAGAGACCCAGTACTTC. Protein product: CASSQETGFGQNQETQYF.

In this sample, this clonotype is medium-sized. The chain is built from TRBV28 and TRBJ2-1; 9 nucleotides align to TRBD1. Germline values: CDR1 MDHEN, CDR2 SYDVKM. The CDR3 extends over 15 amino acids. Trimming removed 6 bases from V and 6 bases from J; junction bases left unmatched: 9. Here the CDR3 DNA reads TGTGCCAGCAGCCTCACAGGGGGCGGTGTCAATGAGCAGTTCTTC. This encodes CASSLTGGGVNEQFF. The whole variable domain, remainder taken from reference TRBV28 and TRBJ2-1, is DVKVTQSSRYLVKRTGEKVFLECVQDMDHENMFWYRQDPGLGLRLIYFSYDVKMKEKGDIPEGYSVSREKKERFSLILESASTNQTSMYLCASSLTGGGVNEQFFGPGTRLTVL.

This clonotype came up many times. CDR3 region: CASSVVGDGYTF. The CDR3 DNA follows: TGTGCCAGCAGCGTCGTGGGAGATGGCTACACCTTC. The chain employs TRBV6-5 and TRBJ1-2; D gene ambiguous. This CDR3 spans 12 amino acids. Germline V lookup: CDR1 MNHEY, CDR2 SVGAGI. Between the trimmed V and J ends, which lost 6 bases and 6 bases, there was a span of 11 bases.

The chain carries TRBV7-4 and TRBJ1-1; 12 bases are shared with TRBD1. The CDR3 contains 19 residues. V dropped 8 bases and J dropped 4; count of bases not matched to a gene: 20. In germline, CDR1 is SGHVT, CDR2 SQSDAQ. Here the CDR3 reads CASGHKGQGAKTESTEAFF. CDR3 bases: TGTGCCAGCGGACACAAGGGACAGGGGGCAAAAACGGAATCCACTGAAGCTTTCTTT.